These T cell receptor beta chains were read from a single sample in a study of TIL therapy for anti-PD-1-resistant metastatic lung cancer. Repertoires were generated with immunoSEQ multiplex PCR, while TCRdb's copy carries only in-frame clones and drops some. This sample has approximately 87,000 clones; under 70% occur once, and the top ten carry about a tenth. The starting material was tumor tissue, obtained at baseline. Receptor source: a person between 30 and 80 years old with non-small cell lung cancer. CDR3s leave out the opening cysteine and the closing phenylalanine or tryptophan. Each record gives: V gene, D gene, J gene, CDR3 protein. A D gene is named only where the DNA matches it firmly.

>TRBV5-6|-|TRBJ1-6
ASSRGNSPLH
>TRBV6-6|-|TRBJ2-2
ASSSGRGGELF
>TRBV13|TRBD1|TRBJ1-2
ASSFWTGKPGAYGYT
>TRBV11-2|TRBD1|TRBJ2-4
ASSSRTGGVAKNIQY
>TRBV15|TRBD2|TRBJ2-1
ATSRVPLAVYNEQF
>TRBV28|-|TRBJ1-5
ASSFGGVGRPQH
>TRBV19|TRBD1|TRBJ1-2
ASSIRGQTNGYT
>TRBV7-3|TRBD2|TRBJ2-1
ASSTQPAGGGEQF
>TRBV11-2|-|TRBJ2-3
ASSQRVRRDTQY
>TRBV29-1|-|TRBJ2-1
SVEDTWARPSYNEQF
>TRBV7-2|TRBD1|TRBJ2-2
ASSFGTGVPGELF
>TRBV7-3|-|TRBJ2-2
ASSPSGTNTGELF
>TRBV27|-|TRBJ2-1
ASSFDRWGNEQF
>TRBV4-2|TRBD2|TRBJ2-1
ASSQDGLLAGDYNEQF
>TRBV9|TRBD2|TRBJ2-5
ASSLAGFQETQY
>TRBV7-6|TRBD2|TRBJ2-5
ASSLVGRGEKETQY
>TRBV6-5|-|TRBJ1-4
ASRAKTTTNEKLF